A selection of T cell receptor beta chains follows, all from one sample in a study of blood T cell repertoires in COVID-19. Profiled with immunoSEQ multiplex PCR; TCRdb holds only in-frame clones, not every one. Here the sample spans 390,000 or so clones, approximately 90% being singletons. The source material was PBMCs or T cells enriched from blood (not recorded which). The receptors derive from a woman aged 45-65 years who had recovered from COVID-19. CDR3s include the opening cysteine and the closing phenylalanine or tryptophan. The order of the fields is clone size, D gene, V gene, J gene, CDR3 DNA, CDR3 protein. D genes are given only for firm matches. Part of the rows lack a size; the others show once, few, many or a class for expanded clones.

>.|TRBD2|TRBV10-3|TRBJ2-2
TGTGCCATCAGGAGCGGGGGGCCGAACACCGGGGAGCTGTTTTTT
CAIRSGGPNTGELFF
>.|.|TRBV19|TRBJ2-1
TGTGCCAGTAGTATTGGAGATGAGCAGTTCTTC
CASSIGDEQFF
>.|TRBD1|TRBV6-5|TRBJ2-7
TGTGCCAGCAGTACAACCGCCGGACAGGGGTACGAGCAGTACTTC
CASSTTAGQGYEQYF
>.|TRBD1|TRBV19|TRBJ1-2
TGTGCCAGTTCCAGCGGGACAGGAGCGAGCTACACCTTC
CASSSGTGASYTF
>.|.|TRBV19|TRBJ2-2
TGTGCCAGTAGTATGGCAGGGGGACTGCAAACCGGGGAGCTGTTTTTT
CASSMAGGLQTGELFF
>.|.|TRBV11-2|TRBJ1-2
TGTGCCAGCAGCTTAGATCGCACGGGTGTAGGCTACACCTTC
CASSLDRTGVGYTF
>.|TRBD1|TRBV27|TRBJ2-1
TGTGCCAGCAGTTTCGGGACAGGGAGCAATGAGCAGTTCTTC
CASSFGTGSNEQFF
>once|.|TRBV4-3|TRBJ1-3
TGCGCCAGCACCGAGGCTCAGGGGACGAGCTCTGGAAACACCATATATTTT
CASTEAQGTSSGNTIYF
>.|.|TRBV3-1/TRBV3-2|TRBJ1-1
TGTGCCAGCAGCCAGCGGGACGGGAACACTGAAGCTTTCTTT
CASSQRDGNTEAFF
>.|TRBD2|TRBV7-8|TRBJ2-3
TGTGCCAGCAGCTTATCTAGCGGGGGGGCAGATACGCAGTATTTT
CASSLSSGGADTQYF
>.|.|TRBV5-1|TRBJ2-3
TGCGCCAGCAGCCCCGTTTTAGGAGGGGCGCGAGATACGCAGTATTTT
CASSPVLGGARDTQYF
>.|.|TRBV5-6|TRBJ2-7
TGTGCCAGCAGCTTGCGACAGGCCTACGAGCAGTACTTC
CASSLRQAYEQYF
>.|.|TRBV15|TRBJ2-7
TGTGCCACCAGCAGAGAACCGGGGTCCCCCTACGAGCAGTACTTC
CATSREPGSPYEQYF
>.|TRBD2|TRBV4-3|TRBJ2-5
TGCGCCAGCAGCCAAGATCCGGCTAGCGGGGGGATAGGGCAAGAGACCCAGTACTTC
CASSQDPASGGIGQETQYF
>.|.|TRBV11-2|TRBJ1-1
TGTGCCAGCAGCCCCCTCGCGGGGCTGAACACTGAAGCTTTCTTT
CASSPLAGLNTEAFF
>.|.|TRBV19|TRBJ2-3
TGTGCCAGTAGTATCCGGGGGTGGTACACAGATACGCAGTATTTT
CASSIRGWYTDTQYF
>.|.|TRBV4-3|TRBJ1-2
TGCGCCAGCAGCCAAGAGATTGGGAGTAACTATGGCTACACCTTC
CASSQEIGSNYGYTF
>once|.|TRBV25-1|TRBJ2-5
TGTGCCAGCAGTGCGGGCGGGGTTATCCAAGAGACCCAGTACTTC
CASSAGGVIQETQYF
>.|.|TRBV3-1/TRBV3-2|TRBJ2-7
TGTGCCAGCAGCCAAGTGAACAGCTACGAGCAGTACTTC
CASSQVNSYEQYF
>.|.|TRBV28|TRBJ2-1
TGTGCCAGCAGTTTATCGAGCCGAGCTTTTAGCTCCTACAATGAGCAGTTCTTC
CASSLSSRAFSSYNEQFF
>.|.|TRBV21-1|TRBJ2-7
TGTGCCAGCAGCACCCCACCATATCCCACGGGGGTAAGTTGTTGGGAGCAGTACTTC
CASSTPPYPTGVSCWEQYF
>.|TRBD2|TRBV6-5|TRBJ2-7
TGTGCCAGTACAGGACTAGACTACGAGCAGTACTTC
CASTGLDYEQYF
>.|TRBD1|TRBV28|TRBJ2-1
TGTGCCAGCAGTACCGGGACAGGGAGCTACAATGAGCAGTTCTTC
CASSTGTGSYNEQFF
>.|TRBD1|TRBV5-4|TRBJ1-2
TGTGCCAGCAGCTTGGCCGGGACAGGGGGCGTAGTCTATGGCTACACCTTC
CASSLAGTGGVVYGYTF
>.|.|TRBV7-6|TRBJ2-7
TGTGCCAGCAGCTTAGAGCAGGGGTTCTCCTACGAGCAGTACTTC
CASSLEQGFSYEQYF
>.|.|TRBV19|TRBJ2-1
TGTGCCAGTAGTATAGATCCCGCCGTATTAGCAAGCAATGAGCAGTTCTTC
CASSIDPAVLASNEQFF
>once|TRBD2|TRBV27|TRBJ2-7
TGTGCCAGCACCCAGCGGGGGGAAGATCGGTACGAGCAGTACTTC
CASTQRGEDRYEQYF
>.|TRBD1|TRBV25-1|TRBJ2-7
TGTGCCAGCAGTGAAGGACAGGGGGCAACCTACGAGCAGTACTTC
CASSEGQGATYEQYF
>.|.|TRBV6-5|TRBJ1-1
TGTGCCAGCAGTTGGACGGGGAACGAAGCTTTCTTT
CASSWTGNEAFF
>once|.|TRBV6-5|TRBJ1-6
TGTGCCAGCAAAGAGGTTCAGGACTATTCACCCCTCCACTTT
CASKEVQDYSPLHF
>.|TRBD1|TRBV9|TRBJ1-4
TGTGCCAGCAGCGGGGGACAGGGCGGCGAAAAACTGTTTTTT
CASSGGQGGEKLFF
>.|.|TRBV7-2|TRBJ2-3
TGTGCCAGCAGCCCGCGGACAGATACGCAGTATTTT
CASSPRTDTQYF
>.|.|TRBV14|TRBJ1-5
TGTGCCAGCAGCCGGCAGGGGTGGAATCAGCCCCAGCATTTT
CASSRQGWNQPQHF
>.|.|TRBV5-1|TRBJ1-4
TGCGCCAGCAGCTTGGCCCTTCAGGGGAATGAAAAACTGTTTTTT
CASSLALQGNEKLFF
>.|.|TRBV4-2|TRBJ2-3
TGTGCCAGCAGCCAAGATGCGGGGCCCACAGATACGCAGTATTTT
CASSQDAGPTDTQYF
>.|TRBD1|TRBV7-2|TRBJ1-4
TGTGCCAGCAGCTTCCTAAGAGGACAGGGGACTAATGAAAAACTGTTTTTT
CASSFLRGQGTNEKLFF
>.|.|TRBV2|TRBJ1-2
TGTGCCAGCAGCGAAGACAGGCCCACTAACTATGGCTACACCTTC
CASSEDRPTNYGYTF
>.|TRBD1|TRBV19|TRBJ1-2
TGTGCCAGTAGTACAGGGGGCCGGGTCTATGGCTACACCTTC
CASSTGGRVYGYTF
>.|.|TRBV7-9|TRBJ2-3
TGTGCCAGCAGCACACCCCATCTCCCACAGGACACAGATACGCAGTATTTT
CASSTPHLPQDTDTQYF
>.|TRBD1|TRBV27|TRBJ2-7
TGTGCCAGCAGGAAGACCGGGACAGCTAATTACGAGCAGTACTTC
CASRKTGTANYEQYF
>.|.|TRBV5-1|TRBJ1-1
TGCGCCAGCAGCTTATTCTCGAACACTGAAGCTTTCTTT
CASSLFSNTEAFF
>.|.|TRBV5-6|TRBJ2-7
TGTGCCAGCAGCTTGAACGGACTGCCCCCCTACGAGCAGTACTTC
CASSLNGLPPYEQYF